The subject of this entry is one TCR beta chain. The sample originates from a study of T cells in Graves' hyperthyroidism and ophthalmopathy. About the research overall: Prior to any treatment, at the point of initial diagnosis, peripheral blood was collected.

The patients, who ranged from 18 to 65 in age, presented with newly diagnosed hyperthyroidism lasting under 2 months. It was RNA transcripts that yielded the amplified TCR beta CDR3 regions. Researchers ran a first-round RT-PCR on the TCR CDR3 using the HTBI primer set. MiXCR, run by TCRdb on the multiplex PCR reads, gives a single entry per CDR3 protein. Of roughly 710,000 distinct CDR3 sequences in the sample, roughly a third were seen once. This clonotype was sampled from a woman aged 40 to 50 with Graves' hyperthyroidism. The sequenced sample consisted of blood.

CDR3 region: CASSLAGGAADTQYF. The CDR3 DNA reads TGTGCCAGCAGTTTAGCCGGGGGTGCCGCAGATACGCAGTACTTC. The chain combines TRBV12-3 or TRBV12-4 with TRBJ2-7, with a tentative D call TRBD2 (6 bases). The CDR3 is made up of 15 amino acids. Trimming took 0 bases from V and 9 from J, leaving 18 bases between them.